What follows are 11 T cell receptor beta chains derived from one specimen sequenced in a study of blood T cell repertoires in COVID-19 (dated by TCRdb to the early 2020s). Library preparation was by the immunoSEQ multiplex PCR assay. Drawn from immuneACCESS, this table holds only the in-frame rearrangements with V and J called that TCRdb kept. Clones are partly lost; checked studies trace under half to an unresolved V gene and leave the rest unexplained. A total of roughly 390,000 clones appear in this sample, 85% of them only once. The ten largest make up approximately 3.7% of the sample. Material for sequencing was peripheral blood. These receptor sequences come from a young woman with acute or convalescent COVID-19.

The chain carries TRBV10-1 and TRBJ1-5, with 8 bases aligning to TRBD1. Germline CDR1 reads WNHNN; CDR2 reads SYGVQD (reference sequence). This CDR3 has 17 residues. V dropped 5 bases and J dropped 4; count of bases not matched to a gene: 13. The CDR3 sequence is CASSMPEQGETNQPQHF. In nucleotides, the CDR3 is TGCGCCAGCAGTATGCCGGAACAGGGGGAGACGAATCAGCCCCAGCATTTT.

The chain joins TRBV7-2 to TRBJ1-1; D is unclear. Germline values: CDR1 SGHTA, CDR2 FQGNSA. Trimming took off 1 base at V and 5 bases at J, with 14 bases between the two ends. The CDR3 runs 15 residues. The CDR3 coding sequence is TGTGCCAGCAGCTTAGATGGGCGATGGTGGACTGAAGCTTTCTTT. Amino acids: CASSLDGRWWTEAFF.

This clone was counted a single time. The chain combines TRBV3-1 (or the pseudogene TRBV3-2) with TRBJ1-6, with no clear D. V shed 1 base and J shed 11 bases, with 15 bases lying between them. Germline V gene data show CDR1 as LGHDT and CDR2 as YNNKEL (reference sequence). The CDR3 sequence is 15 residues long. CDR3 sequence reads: CASSQAGLKDAPLHF. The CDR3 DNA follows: TGTGCCAGCAGCCAAGCAGGACTAAAGGATGCACCCCTCCACTTT.

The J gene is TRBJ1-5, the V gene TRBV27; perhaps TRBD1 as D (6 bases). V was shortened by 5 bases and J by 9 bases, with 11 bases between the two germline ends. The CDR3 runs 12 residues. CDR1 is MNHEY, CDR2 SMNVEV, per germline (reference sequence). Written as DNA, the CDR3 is TGTGCCAGCAGTGCAACAGGGCGGCCCCAGCATTTT. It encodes CASSATGRPQHF.

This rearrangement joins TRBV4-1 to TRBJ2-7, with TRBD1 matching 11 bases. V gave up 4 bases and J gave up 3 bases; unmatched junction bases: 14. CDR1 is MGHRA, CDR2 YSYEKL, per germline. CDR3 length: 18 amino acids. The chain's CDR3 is CASSPVGTGGSFLYEQYF. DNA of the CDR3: TGCGCCAGCAGCCCGGTTGGGACAGGGGGTTCTTTTCTCTACGAGCAGTACTTC.

In DNA form, the CDR3 reads TGTGCCAGCAGCTTTTACGGGGATAATGAAAAACTGTTTTTT. Translation: CASSFYGDNEKLFF. The rearrangement joins TRBV5-6 to TRBJ1-4; D unresolved. This CDR3 comprises 14 residues. Germline V lookup: CDR1 SGHDT, CDR2 YYEEEE. The V and J ends lost 2 bases and 4 bases respectively, with 9 bases between them. The full variable domain, its missing parts supplied by reference TRBV5-6 and TRBJ1-4, is DAGVTQSPTHLIKTRGQQVTLRCSPKSGHDTVSWYQQALGQGPQFIFQYYEEEERQRGNFPDRFSGHQFPNYSSELNVNALLLGDSALYLCASSFYGDNEKLFFGSGTQLSVL.

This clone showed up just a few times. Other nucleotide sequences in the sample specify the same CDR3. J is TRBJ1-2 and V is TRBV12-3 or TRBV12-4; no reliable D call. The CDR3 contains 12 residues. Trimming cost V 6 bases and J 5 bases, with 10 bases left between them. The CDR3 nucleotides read TGTGCCAGCAGCCTCGAGGGATATGGCTACACCTTC. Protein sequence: CASSLEGYGYTF.

For the CDR3, the DNA is TGCGCCAGCAGTGGCGGCGGAGAAGTGGAGCAGTACTTC. Its translation: CASSGGGEVEQYF. The chain is built from TRBV10-1 and TRBJ2-7; D is unresolved. Looked up from germline, CDR1 is WNHNN and CDR2 is SYGVQD (reference sequence). Trimming shortened V by 4 bases and J by 7 bases, and 14 bases separated the two germline ends. The CDR3 runs 13 residues.

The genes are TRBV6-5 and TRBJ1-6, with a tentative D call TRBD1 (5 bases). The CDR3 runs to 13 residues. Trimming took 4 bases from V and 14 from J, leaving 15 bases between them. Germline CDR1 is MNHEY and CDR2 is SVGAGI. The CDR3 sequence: CASSLGVGGTLHF. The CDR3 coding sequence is TGTGCCAGCAGTTTGGGCGTCGGGGGGACCCTCCACTTT.

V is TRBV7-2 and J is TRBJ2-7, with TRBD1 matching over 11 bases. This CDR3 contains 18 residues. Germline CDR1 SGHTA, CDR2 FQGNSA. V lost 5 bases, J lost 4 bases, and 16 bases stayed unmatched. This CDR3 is CASSHTTEDRGQSYEQYF. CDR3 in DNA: TGTGCCAGCAGCCACACTACAGAGGACAGGGGGCAAAGTTACGAGCAGTACTTC.

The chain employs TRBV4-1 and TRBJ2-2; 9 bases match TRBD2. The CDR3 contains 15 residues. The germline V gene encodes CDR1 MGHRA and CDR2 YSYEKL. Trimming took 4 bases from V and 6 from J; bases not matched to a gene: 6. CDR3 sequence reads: CASSPGRGGPGELFF. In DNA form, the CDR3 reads TGCGCCAGCAGCCCCGGGCGGGGGGGCCCCGGGGAGCTGTTTTTT.